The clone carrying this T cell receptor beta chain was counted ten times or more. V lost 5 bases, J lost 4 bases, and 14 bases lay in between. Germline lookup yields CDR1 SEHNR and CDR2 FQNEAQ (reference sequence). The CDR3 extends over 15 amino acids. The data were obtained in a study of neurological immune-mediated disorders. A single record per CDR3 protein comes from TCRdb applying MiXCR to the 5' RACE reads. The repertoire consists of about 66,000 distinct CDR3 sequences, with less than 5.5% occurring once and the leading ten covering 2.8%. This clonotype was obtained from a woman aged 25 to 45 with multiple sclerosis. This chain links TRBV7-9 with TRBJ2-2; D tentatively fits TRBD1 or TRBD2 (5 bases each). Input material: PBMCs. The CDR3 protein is CASSRRGVATGELFF. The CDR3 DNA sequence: TGTGCCAGCAGCCGCAGAGGGGTCGCCACCGGGGAGCTGTTTTTT.